These 2 T cell receptor beta chains came from one sample sequenced in a study of blood T cell repertoires in COVID-19. Libraries were prepared by immunoSEQ multiplex PCR; TCRdb keeps only in-frame clonotypes and omits some of them. The sample consists of about 270,000 clones, roughly 93% of them appearing once. The sequenced sample was PBMCs or T cells enriched from blood (not recorded which). These receptors were taken from a woman in her thirties or forties with acute COVID-19.

V and J are TRBV5-1 and TRBJ2-7; D is undetermined. The CDR3 sequence is 15 residues long. Trimming took 0 bases from V and 1 from J, leaving 11 bases between them. Germline V gene data show CDR1 as SGHRS and CDR2 as YFSETQ. This CDR3 reads CASSLGLLVSYEQYF. CDR3 DNA: TGCGCCAGCAGCTTGGGGCTGCTCGTATCCTACGAGCAGTACTTC.

The CDR3 bases are TGTGCCAGCAGTTTGGTACAGGGGAACTATGGCTACACCTTC. Protein sequence: CASSLVQGNYGYTF. The chain carries TRBV28 and TRBJ1-2; 7 nucleotides align to TRBD1. Trimming cost V 3 bases and J 2 bases; bases outside gene matches: 3. Germline V gene sequence: CDR1 MDHEN, CDR2 SYDVKM. CDR3 size: 14 residues.